This T cell receptor (beta chain) was observed in a study of T cell repertoires in cytomegalovirus infection. Study context: Public TCR beta signatures marked donors with CMV infection and the matching HLA. Study-wide results and limits: There were carriers of CMV plus the relevant HLA, and cumulative public TCR beta family frequency identified them.

Each CDR3 protein is one row after TCRdb ran MiXCR on the reads. The repertoire consists of tens of thousands of distinct CDR3 sequences, with 20% to 30% occurring once and the leading ten covering roughly 50%. There are a few counts of this clonotype. The antigen is not known. Deletions cut 3 bases from V and 4 bases from J, with 7 bases between. This CDR3 comprises 12 residues. Germline V CDR1 and CDR2: LNHDA, SQIVND (reference sequence). The input for sequencing was CD8+ T cells from cultured PBMCs, taken from culture after CMV antigen stimulation. The chain uses TRBV19 and TRBJ2-7, with no clear D. The clonotype comes from a human donor in good health (CMV status not recorded). Some clones in this sample may be carry-over from other donors' samples. Here the CDR3 reads CASSIPGYEQYF. CDR3 DNA: TGTGCCAGTAGTATCCCCGGGTACGAGCAGTACTTC.